This TCR beta chain was captured by sequencing in a study of monozygotic twins with inflammatory bowel disease. Study-wide results and caveats: Twins with IBD were found to have lower TCRbeta diversity (inverse Simpson) than healthy co-twins. Between concordant and discordant twins, repertoire similarity failed to differ, a result that limited power may explain.

Concerning this clonotype itself: Its target is not known.

TCRdb re-called the 5' RACE reads and gives one entry per CDR3 protein, without DNA. Its table lists some 440,000 distinct CDR3 sequences. The source of this sequence is a human donor with ulcerative colitis or Crohn's disease, or a healthy co-twin of an affected twin (not recorded which). The sample was blood.

The CDR3 protein is CASRTTGDDNQPQHF. This chain joins TRBV27 and TRBJ1-5; TCRdb names TRBD1, which stays unverified in the absence of DNA. The germline V gene encodes CDR1 MNHEY and CDR2 SMNVEV (reference sequence). The CDR3 is made up of 15 amino acids.